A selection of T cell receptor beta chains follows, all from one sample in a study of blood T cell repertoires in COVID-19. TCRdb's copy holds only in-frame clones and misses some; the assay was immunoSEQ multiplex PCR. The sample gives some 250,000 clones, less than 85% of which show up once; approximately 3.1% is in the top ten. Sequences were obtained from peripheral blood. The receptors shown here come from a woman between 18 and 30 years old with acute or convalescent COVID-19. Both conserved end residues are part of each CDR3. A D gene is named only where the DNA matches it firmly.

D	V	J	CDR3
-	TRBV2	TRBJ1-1	CATGGSTEAFF
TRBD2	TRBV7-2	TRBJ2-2	CASSPRAGGTTGELFF
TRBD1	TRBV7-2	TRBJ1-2	CASSSPPTGAKNGYTF
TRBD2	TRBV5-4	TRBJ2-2	CASSGRDGNGELFF
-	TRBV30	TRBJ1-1	CAWSSAPGNTEAFF
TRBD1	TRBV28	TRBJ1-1	CASSPTLPRGRAPTEAFF
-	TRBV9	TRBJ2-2	CASSAEITGELFF
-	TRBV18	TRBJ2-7	CASSLPQDYEQYF
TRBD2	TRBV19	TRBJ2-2	CASMVNRLAGLGAGELFF
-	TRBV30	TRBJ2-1	CAWAVLRNEQFF
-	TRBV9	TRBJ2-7	CASSVGPRAPYEQYF
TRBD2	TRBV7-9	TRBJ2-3	CASSRAAGVSTDTQYF
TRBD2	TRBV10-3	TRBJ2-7	CAISLNPGLVGGEQYF
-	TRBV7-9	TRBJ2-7	CASSLGQYEQYF
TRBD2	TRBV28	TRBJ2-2	CASSLTAGLAGAPGELFF
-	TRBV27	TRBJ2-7	CASSPGLREQYF
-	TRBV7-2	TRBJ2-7	CASSFPGVAYEQYF
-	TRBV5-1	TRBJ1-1	CASGPQMNTEAFF
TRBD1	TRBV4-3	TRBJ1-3	CASSQGTGGIGTGNTIYF
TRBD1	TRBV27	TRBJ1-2	CASSLSGQAPGYTF
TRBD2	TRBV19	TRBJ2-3	CASSKGTSGRLITDTQYF
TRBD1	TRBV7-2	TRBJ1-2	CASSLGTGGLGYTF
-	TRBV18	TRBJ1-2	CASSPNRADYGYTF
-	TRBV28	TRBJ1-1	CASSLGDTEAFF
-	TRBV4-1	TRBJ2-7	CASSQEGKGFDEQYF
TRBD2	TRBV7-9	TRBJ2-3	CASSPSVREGPTDTQYF
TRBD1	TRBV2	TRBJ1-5	CASNPGGGNQPQHF
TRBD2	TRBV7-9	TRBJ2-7	CASSLSGGRSSYEQYF
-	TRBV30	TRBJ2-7	CAWSRVPYEQYF
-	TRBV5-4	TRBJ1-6	CASTPGGGISPSPLHF
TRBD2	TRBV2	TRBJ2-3	CASSEGMASGADTQYF
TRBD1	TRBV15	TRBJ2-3	CATWSRGHDTQYF
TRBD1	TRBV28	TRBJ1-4	CASSSGQGASNEKLFF
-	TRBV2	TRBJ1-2	CASQGMTGGYTF
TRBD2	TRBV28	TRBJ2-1	CASSSGTSGTNEQFF
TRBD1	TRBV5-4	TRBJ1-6	CASSPGTGPPNSPLHF
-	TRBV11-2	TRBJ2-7	CASGLGGSYEQYF
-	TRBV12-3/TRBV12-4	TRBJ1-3	CASSNSGNTIYF
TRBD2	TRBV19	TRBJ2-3	CASSRTSGRGTDTQYF
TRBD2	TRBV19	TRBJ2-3	CASSIEAGVGTDTQYF
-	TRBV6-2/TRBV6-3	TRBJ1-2	CASSYGIPTGLYGYTF
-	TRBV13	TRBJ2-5	CASSLRAGLQETQYF
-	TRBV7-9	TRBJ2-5	CASSRPGVGEETQYF
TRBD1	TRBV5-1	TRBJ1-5	CASNNSLRDRGHYSNQPQHF
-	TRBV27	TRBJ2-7	CASSFGGGASYEQYF
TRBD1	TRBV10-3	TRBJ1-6	CAISEGTGGTYNSPLHF
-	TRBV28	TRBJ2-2	CASNPPRYTGELFF
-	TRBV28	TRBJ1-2	CASAGLNYGYTF
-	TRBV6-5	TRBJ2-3	CAREGNETSTDTQYF
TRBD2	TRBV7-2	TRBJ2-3	CASSLGGRAGTDTQYF
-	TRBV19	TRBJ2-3	CASTHQGFGSSTDTQYF
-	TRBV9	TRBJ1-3	CASSVDSRGGNTIYF
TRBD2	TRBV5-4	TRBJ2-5	CASSTGLAGAEETQYF
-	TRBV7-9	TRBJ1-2	CASSLNYGYTF
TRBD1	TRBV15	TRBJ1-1	CATRGQANTEAFF
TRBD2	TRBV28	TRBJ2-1	CASSEAGENEQFF
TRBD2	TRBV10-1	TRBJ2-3	CASSESGRAKYF